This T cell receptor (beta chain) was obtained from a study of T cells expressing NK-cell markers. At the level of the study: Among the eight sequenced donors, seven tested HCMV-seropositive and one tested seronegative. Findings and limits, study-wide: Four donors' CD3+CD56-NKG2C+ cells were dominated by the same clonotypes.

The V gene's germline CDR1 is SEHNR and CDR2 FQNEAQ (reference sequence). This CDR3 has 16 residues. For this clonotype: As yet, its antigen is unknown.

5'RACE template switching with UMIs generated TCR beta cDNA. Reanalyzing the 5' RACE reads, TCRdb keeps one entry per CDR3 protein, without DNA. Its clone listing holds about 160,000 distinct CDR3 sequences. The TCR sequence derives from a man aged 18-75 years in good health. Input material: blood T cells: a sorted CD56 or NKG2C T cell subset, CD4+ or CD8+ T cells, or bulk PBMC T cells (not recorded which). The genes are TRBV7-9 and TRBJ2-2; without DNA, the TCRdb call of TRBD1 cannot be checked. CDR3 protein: CASSGRDSENTGELFF.